This T cell receptor (beta chain) is drawn from a study of human T cells and chemical hapten exposure. Described time point: pre-sensitization, week 0. Indicated treatment: therapeutic diphenylcyclopropenone sensitization with weekly scalp DPC. V lost 1 base and J lost 10, with 14 bases in between. The germline V gene has CDR1 DFQATT and CDR2 SNEGSKA (reference sequence). The CDR3 has 13 residues. Each CDR3 protein is one row after TCRdb ran MiXCR on the RACE reads. The profile covers 95,000 to 150,000 distinct CDR3 sequences, with approximately 15% appearing a single time and roughly 3.1% taken by the ten largest.

This TCR was recovered from a woman under 30 with alopecia areata. Some clones in this sample may be carry-over from other donors' samples. This chain connects TRBV20-1 to TRBJ2-1; D remains unclear. The specimen comprised whole blood, sampled in connection with sensitization to the hapten diphenylcyclopropenone (DPC). As DNA, the CDR3 is TGCAGTGCTAGAGCCACAGCGTTATTAGAGCAGTTCTTC. It yields the protein CSARATALLEQFF.